These T cell receptor beta chains were read from a single sample in a study of shared clonotypes between healthy human individuals. Data came from immunoSEQ multiplex PCR; TCRdb stores just in-frame clones and leaves some out. The sample yields some 500,000 clones, about 96% seen once. The sample taken for sequencing was naive CD4+ T cells sorted from blood. These receptors all stem from a woman aged 25 to 45 in good health. Both conserved end residues are part of each CDR3. D genes are given only for firm matches. Not all rows give a size; the values are once, few, many and, for expanded clones, a class.

D	size	V	J	DNA	CDR3
TRBD1	-	TRBV27	TRBJ2-5	TGTGCCAGCAGCCGGCTCCCGGGACAGGGTTTTACAAAGACCCAGTACTTC	CASSRLPGQGFTKTQYF
TRBD1	-	TRBV7-9	TRBJ1-2	TGTGCCAGCAGCTTTGAGCCGGGACAGGGGGCTAGGGGCTACACCTTC	CASSFEPGQGARGYTF
TRBD2	-	TRBV5-4	TRBJ2-7	TGTGCCAGCAGTCCTAAGCGGGGGACCTCCTACGAGCAGTACTTC	CASSPKRGTSYEQYF
TRBD1	-	TRBV19	TRBJ1-5	TGTGCCAGTAGTACACGACAGGGGAATCAGCCCCAGCATTTT	CASSTRQGNQPQHF
-	-	TRBV11-2	TRBJ2-5	TGTGCCAGCAGCTTACCTCGGGGCCGGGAGACGGTAGGGACCCAGTACTTC	CASSLPRGRETVGTQYF
-	-	TRBV2	TRBJ1-5	TGTGCCAGCAGTGAACTCCTGGGGAATCAGCCCCAGCATTTT	CASSELLGNQPQHF
TRBD2	-	TRBV6-5	TRBJ2-1	TGTGCCAGCAGTTACCGGGTACGGGGGGGCAATGAGCAGTTCTTC	CASSYRVRGGNEQFF
TRBD2	-	TRBV25-1	TRBJ2-1	TGTGCCAGCAGTGAGGACCCTCTAGCGGGGCCCTACAATGAGCAGTTCTTC	CASSEDPLAGPYNEQFF
-	-	TRBV11-3	TRBJ2-7	TGTGCCAGCAGCCCTAGACGGGAGAGCGAGCAGTACTTC	CASSPRRESEQYF
TRBD1	-	TRBV5-6	TRBJ2-2	TGTGCCAGCAGCTTGTTTGGGACAGGGCTCACCGGGGAGCTGTTTTTT	CASSLFGTGLTGELFF
-	-	TRBV27	TRBJ2-3	TGTGCCAGCAGTCCAAGGAATTCAAGGGGCACAGATACGCAGTATTTT	CASSPRNSRGTDTQYF
-	-	TRBV5-1	TRBJ1-2	TGCGCCAGCAGCTTGGATACAGGGCGGGATTGCACCTTC	CASSLDTGRDCTF
-	once	TRBV5-1	TRBJ2-2	TGCGCCAGCAGCTTGGTGGGGGAGCCCGGGGAGCTGTTTTTT	CASSLVGEPGELFF
-	-	TRBV5-5	TRBJ2-3	TGTGCCAGCAGCTTTGCCCGCGGGACAGATACGCAGTATTTT	CASSFARGTDTQYF
TRBD2	-	TRBV7-9	TRBJ2-1	TGTGCCAGCAGTTATCCTCCCCCGACTAGCGGGAGACCCTACAATGAGCAGTTCTTC	CASSYPPPTSGRPYNEQFF
-	-	TRBV4-2	TRBJ2-1	TGTGCCAGCAGCCAAGGGGGGTCAGGCCCGTACAATGAGCAGTTCTTC	CASSQGGSGPYNEQFF
-	-	TRBV27	TRBJ1-1	TGTGCCAGCAGTATCCGACAGCACACTGAAGCTTTCTTT	CASSIRQHTEAFF
TRBD2	once	TRBV6-4	TRBJ2-1	TGTGCCAGCAGTGCTACGACCGGGACTAGCGGAAATTACAATGAGCAGTTCTTC	CASSATTGTSGNYNEQFF